A single sample gave rise to the 4 T cell receptor beta chains below, sequenced in a study of CD4+ T cells in melanoma. TCRdb's copy holds only in-frame clones and misses some; the assay was immunoSEQ multiplex PCR. This table has roughly 12,000 clones, roughly 69% appearing once. The specimen was cells from a culture (not recorded whether cultured in vitro). The receptors stem from a human donor with melanoma.

The chain combines TRBV4-2 with TRBJ2-5, with D possibly called TRBD1 or TRBD2 (6 bases each). The germline V gene has CDR1 LGHNA and CDR2 YNFKEQ. The CDR3 runs to 15 residues. The germline V and J ends were trimmed by 0 bases and 6 bases, with 14 bases remaining between them. The DNA of the CDR3 is TGTGCCAGCAGCCAAGACAGGGGCGGAGGGAAGACCCAGTACTTC. It translates to CASSQDRGGGKTQYF.

This chain links TRBV2 with TRBJ2-5, with D maybe TRBD2 (6 bases). Germline V gene sequence: CDR1 SNHLY, CDR2 FYNNEI. This CDR3 is 15 amino acids long. The V end was cut by 8 bases, the J end by 0 bases, with 16 bases between. CDR3 loop: CASSVLARNQETQYF. The CDR3 region has the DNA TGTGCCAGCTCGGTTCTAGCGCGTAACCAAGAGACCCAGTACTTC.

The chain links TRBV6-5 to TRBJ2-1; weak D call: TRBD2 (6 bases). Trimming took off 2 bases at V and 9 bases at J, with 14 bases between the two ends. Germline V gene sequence: CDR1 MNHEY, CDR2 SVGAGI. CDR3 length: 14 amino acids. CDR3 bases: TGTGCCAGCAGTTACCGTAGCGGCCACGGTGAGCAGTTCTTC. Residues: CASSYRSGHGEQFF.

This sequence joins TRBV5-1 and TRBJ1-3; 7 bases fit TRBD1. Trimming at V came to 4 bases and at J to 0 bases, leaving 7 bases not matched to a gene. Germline-derived CDR1 and CDR2 are SGHRS and YFSETQ. The CDR3 spans 16 residues. The CDR3 is CASSPMGQNSGNTIYF. The CDR3 DNA reads TGCGCCAGCAGCCCGATGGGACAGAACTCTGGAAACACCATATATTTT.